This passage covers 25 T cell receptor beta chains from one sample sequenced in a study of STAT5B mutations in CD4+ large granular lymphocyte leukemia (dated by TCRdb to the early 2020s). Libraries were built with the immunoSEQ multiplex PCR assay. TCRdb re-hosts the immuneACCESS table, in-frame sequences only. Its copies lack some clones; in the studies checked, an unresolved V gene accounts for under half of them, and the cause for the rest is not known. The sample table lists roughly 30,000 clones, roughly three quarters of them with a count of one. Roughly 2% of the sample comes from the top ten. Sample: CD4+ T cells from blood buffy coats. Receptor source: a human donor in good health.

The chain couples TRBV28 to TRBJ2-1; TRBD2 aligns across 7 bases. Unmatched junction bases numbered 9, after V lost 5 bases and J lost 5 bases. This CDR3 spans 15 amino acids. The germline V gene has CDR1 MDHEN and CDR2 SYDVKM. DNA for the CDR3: TGTGCCAGCAGTCCCTGGGCTAGCGGACACAATGAGCAGTTCTTC. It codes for CASSPWASGHNEQFF.

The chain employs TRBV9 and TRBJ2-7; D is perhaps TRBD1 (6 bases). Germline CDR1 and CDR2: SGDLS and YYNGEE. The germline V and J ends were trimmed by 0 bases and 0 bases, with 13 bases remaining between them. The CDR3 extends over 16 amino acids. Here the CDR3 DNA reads TGTGCCAGCAGCGTAGCTTCCTGGACAGACTCCTACGAGCAGTACTTC. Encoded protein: CASSVASWTDSYEQYF.

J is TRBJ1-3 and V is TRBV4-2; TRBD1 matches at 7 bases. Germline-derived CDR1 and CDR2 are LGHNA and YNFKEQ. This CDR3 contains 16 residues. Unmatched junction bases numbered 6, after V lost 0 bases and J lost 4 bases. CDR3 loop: CASSQDLRGQGNTIYF. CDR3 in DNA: TGTGCCAGCAGCCAAGATTTGAGGGGGCAAGGAAACACCATATATTTT.

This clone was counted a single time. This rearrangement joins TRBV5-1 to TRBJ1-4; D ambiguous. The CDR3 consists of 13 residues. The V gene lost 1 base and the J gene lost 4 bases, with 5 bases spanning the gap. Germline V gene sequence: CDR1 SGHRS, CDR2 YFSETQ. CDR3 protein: CASSLNSNEKLFF. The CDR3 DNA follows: TGCGCCAGCAGCTTGAACAGTAATGAAAAACTGTTTTTT.

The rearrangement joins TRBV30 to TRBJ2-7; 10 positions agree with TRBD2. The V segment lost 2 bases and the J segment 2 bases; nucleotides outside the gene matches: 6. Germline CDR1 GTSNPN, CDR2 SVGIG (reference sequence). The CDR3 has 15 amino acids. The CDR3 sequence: CAWSSGLALTYEQYF. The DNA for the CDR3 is TGTGCCTGGAGTTCGGGACTAGCGTTAACCTACGAGCAGTACTTC.

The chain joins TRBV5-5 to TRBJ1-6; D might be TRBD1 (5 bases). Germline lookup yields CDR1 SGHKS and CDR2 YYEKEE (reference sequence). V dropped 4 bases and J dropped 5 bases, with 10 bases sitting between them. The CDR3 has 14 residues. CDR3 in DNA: TGTGCCAGCAGCGCCAGGGCCAATAATTCACCCCTCCACTTT. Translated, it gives CASSARANNSPLHF.

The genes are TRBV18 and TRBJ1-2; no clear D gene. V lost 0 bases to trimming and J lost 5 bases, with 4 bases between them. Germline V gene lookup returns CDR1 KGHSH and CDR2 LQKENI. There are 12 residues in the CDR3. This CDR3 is CASSPPIYGYTF. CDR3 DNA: TGTGCCAGCTCACCACCGATATATGGCTACACCTTC. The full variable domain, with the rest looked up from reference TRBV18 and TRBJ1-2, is NAGVMQNPRHLVRRRGQEARLRCSPMKGHSHVYWYRQLPEEGLKFMVYLQKENIIDESGMPKERFSAEFPKEGPSILRIQQVVRGDSAAYFCASSPPIYGYTFGSGTRLTVV.

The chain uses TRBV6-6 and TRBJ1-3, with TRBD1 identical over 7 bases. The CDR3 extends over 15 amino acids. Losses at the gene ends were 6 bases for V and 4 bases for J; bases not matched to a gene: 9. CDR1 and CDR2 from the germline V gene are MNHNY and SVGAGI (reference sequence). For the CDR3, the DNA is TGTGCCAGCAGCGGCCGGGACAGAGACGGAAACACCATATATTTT. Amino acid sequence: CASSGRDRDGNTIYF.

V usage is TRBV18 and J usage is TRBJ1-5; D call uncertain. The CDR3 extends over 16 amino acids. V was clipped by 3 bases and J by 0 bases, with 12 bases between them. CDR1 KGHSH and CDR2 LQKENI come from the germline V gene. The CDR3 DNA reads TGTGCCAGCTCACCTTCAACGTCAGGTAGCAATCAGCCCCAGCATTTT. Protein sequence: CASSPSTSGSNQPQHF.

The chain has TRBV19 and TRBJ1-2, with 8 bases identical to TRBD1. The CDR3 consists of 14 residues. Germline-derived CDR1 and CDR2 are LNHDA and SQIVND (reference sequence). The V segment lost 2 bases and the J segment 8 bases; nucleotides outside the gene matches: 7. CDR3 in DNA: TGTGCCAGTAGTATACCCGGACAGGGTAGAGGCTACACCTTC. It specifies CASSIPGQGRGYTF.

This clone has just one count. CDR3 region: CASSPLGGYEQYF. As DNA, the CDR3 is TGTGCCAGCAGCCCACTGGGGGGCTACGAGCAGTACTTC. The V call is TRBV13, the J call TRBJ2-7; tentatively, D is TRBD2 (6 bases). Per the germline V gene, CDR1 is PRHDT and CDR2 is FYEKMQ (reference sequence). The CDR3 extends over 13 amino acids. Trimming left V 5 bases short and J 3 bases short, with 11 bases between.

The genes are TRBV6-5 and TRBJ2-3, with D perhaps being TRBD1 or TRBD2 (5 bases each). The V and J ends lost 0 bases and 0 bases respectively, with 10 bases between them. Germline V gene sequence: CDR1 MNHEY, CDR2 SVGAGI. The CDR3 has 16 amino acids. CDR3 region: CASSYSGTTSTDTQYF. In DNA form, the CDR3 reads TGTGCCAGCAGTTACTCCGGGACGACTAGCACAGATACGCAGTATTTT.

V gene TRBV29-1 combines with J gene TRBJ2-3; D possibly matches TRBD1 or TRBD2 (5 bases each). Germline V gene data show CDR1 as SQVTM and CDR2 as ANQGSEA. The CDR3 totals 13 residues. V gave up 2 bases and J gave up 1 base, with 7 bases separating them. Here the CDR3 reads CSVELGGTDTQYF. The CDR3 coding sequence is TGCAGCGTTGAATTGGGGGGCACAGATACGCAGTATTTT.

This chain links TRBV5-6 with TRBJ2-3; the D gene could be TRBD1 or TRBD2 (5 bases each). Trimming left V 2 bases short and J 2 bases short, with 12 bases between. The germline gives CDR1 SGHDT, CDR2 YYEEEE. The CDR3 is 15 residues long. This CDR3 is CASSFITGTTDTQYF. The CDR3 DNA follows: TGTGCCAGCAGCTTCATTACGGGGACCACAGATACGCAGTATTTT. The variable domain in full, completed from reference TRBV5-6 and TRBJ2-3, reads DAGVTQSPTHLIKTRGQQVTLRCSPKSGHDTVSWYQQALGQGPQFIFQYYEEEERQRGNFPDRFSGHQFPNYSSELNVNALLLGDSALYLCASSFITGTTDTQYFGPGTRLTVL.

CDR3 sequence: CASSLVSQDSYEQYF. The CDR3 DNA reads as TGTGCCAGCAGCTTAGTGTCACAGGACTCCTACGAGCAGTACTTC. The chain employs TRBV7-2 and TRBJ2-7; D is possibly TRBD1 (5 bases). Germline V gives CDR1 SGHTA, CDR2 FQGNSA. Trimming removed 1 base at V and 0 bases at J, with 10 bases between. This CDR3 comprises 15 residues. Complete variable domain (other parts from reference TRBV7-2 and TRBJ2-7): GAGVSQSPSNKVTEKGKDVELRCDPISGHTALYWYRQSLGQGLEFLIYFQGNSAPDKSGLPSDRFSAERTGGSVSTLTIQRTQQEDSAVYLCASSLVSQDSYEQYFGPGTRLTVT.

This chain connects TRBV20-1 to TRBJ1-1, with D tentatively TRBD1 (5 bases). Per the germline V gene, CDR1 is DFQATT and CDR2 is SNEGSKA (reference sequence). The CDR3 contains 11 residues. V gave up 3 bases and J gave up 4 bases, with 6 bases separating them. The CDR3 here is CSARGGTEAFF. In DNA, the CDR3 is TGCAGTGCTAGGGGGGGCACTGAAGCTTTCTTT.

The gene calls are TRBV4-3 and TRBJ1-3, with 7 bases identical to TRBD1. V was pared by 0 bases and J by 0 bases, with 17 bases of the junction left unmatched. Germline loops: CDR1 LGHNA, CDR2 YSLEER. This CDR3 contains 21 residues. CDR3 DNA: TGCGCCAGCAGCCAAGACGGCGGCAGGGGGGCGCAAATATACTCTGGAAACACCATATATTTT. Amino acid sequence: CASSQDGGRGAQIYSGNTIYF.

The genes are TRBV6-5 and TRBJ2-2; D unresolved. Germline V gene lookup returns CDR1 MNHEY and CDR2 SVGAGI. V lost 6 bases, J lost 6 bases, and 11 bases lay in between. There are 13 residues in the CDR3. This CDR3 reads CASREAAPGELFF. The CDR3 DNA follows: TGTGCCAGCAGAGAGGCAGCACCCGGGGAGCTGTTTTTT.

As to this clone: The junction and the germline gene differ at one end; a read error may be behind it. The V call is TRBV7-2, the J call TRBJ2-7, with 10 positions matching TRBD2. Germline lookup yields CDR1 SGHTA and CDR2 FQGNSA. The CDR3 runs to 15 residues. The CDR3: CASSIAGGYQYEQYF. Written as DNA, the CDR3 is TGTGCCAGCAGCATAGCGGGAGGCTATCAGTACGAGCAGTACTTC. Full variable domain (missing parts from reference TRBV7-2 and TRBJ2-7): GAGVSQSPSNKVTEKGKDVELRCDPISGHTALYWYRQSLGQGLEFLIYFQGNSAPDKSGLPSDRFSAERTGGSVSTLTIQRTQQEDSAVYLCASSIAGGYQYEQYFGPGTRLTVT.

The chain's CDR3 is CASSDRDPRTDTQYF. CDR3 nucleotide sequence: TGTGCCAGCAGTGATAGGGACCCCCGCACAGATACGCAGTATTTT. V and J are TRBV2 and TRBJ2-3; D may be TRBD1 or TRBD2 (5 bases each). Germline V CDR1 and CDR2: SNHLY, FYNNEI. V dropped 3 bases and J dropped 1 base, with 11 bases sitting between them. This CDR3 has 15 residues.

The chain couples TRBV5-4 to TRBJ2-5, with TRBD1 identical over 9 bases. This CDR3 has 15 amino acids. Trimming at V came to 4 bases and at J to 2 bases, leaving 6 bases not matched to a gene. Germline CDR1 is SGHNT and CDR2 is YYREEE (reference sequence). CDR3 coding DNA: TGTGCCAGCAGCCGGTGGACAGGGGTACAAGAGACCCAGTACTTC. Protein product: CASSRWTGVQETQYF.

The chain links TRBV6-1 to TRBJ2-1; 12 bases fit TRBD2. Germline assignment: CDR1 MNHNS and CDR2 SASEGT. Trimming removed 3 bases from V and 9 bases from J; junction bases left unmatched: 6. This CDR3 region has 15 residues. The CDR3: CASSDLAGGPSEQFF. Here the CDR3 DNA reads TGTGCCAGCAGTGACCTAGCGGGAGGGCCCAGTGAGCAGTTCTTC.

The CDR3 DNA reads as TGTGCCAGTAGTATCGCACAGACCAACTACGAGCAGTACTTC. Translation: CASSIAQTNYEQYF. The chain uses TRBV19 and TRBJ2-7; D is undetermined. Germline V gene data show CDR1 as LNHDA and CDR2 as SQIVND (reference sequence). The CDR3 runs 14 residues. Between the trimmed V and J ends, which lost 3 bases and 3 bases, there was a span of 12 bases.

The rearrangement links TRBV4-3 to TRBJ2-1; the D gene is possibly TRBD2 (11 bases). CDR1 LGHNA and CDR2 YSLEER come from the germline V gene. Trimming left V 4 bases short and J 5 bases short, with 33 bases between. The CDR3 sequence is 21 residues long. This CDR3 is CASSRDRGGVAGGRRNNEQFF. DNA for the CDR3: TGCGCCAGCAGCCGGGACAGGGGAGGGGTAGCGGGGGGGCGAAGGAACAATGAGCAGTTCTTC.

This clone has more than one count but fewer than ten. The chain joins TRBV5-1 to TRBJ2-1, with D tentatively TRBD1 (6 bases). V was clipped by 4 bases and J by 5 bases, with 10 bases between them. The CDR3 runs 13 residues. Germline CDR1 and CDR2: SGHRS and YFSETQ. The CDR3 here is CASSIGQNNEQFF. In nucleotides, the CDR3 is TGCGCCAGCAGCATCGGACAGAACAATGAGCAGTTCTTC.